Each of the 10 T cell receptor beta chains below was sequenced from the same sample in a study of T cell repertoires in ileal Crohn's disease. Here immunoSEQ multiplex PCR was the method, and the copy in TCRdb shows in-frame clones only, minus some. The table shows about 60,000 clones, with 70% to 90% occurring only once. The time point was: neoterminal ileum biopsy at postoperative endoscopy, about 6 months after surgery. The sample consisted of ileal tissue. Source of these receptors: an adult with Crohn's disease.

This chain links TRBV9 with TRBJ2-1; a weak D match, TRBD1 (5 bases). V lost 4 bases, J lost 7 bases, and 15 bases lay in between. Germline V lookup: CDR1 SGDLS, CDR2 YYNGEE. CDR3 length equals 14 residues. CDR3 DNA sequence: TGTGCCAGCAGCCTCTCTTCAGGGTCGAATGAGCAGTTCTTC. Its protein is CASSLSSGSNEQFF.

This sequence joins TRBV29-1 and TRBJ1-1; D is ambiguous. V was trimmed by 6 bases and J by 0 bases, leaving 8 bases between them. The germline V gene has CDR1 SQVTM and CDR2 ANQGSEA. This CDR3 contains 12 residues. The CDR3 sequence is CSVNHLNTEAFF. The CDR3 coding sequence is TGCAGCGTCAATCACTTGAACACTGAAGCTTTCTTT.

The CDR3 here is CASSASTGNYNEQFF. The CDR3 coding sequence is TGTGCCAGCAGCGCCTCGACAGGGAACTACAATGAGCAGTTCTTC. The chain couples TRBV9 to TRBJ2-1; TRBD1 matches at 7 bases. The CDR3 loop spans 15 amino acids. Per germline, CDR1 SGDLS and CDR2 YYNGEE. J was trimmed by 3 bases and V by 3 bases; bases with no gene match: 6.

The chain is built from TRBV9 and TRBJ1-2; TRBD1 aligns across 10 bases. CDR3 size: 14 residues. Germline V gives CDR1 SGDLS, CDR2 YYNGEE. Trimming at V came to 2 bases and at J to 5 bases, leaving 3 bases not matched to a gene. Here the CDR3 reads CASSVGTGEYGYTF. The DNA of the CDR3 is TGTGCCAGCAGCGTTGGGACAGGGGAATATGGCTACACCTTC.

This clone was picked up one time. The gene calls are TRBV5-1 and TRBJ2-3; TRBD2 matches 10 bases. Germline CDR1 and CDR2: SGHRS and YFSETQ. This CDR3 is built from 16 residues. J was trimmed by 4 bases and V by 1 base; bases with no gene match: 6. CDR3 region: CASSLSAAGGADTQYF. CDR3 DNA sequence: TGCGCCAGCAGCTTGTCTGCAGCGGGGGGGGCAGATACGCAGTATTTT. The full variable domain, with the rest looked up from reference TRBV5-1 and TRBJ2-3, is KAGVTQTPRYLIKTRGQQVTLSCSPISGHRSVSWYQQTPGQGLQFLFEYFSETQRNKGNFPGRFSGRQFSNSRSEMNVSTLELGDSALYLCASSLSAAGGADTQYFGPGTRLTVL.

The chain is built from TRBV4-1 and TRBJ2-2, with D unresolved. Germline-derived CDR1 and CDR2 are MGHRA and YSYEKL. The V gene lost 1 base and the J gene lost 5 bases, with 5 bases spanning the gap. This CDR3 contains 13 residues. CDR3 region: CASSQGPTGELFF. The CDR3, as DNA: TGCGCCAGCAGCCAAGGTCCGACCGGGGAGCTGTTTTTT.

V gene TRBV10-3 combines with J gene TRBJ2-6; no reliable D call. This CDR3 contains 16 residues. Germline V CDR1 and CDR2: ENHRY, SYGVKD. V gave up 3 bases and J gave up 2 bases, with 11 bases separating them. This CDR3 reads CAISDRRAPGANVLTF. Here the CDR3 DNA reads TGTGCCATCAGTGATAGAAGAGCCCCTGGGGCCAACGTCCTGACTTTC.

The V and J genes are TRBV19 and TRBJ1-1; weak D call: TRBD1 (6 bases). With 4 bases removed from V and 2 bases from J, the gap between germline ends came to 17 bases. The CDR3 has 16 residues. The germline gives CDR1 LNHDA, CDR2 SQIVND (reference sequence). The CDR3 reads CASSTYTRQANTEAFF. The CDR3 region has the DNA TGTGCCAGTAGTACCTACACCCGACAGGCAAACACTGAAGCTTTCTTT.

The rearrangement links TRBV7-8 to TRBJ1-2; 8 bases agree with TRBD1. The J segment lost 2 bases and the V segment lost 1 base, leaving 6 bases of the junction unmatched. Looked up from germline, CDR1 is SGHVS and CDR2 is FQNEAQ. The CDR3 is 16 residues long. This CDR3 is CASSLVLDRANYGYTF. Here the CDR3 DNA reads TGTGCCAGCAGCTTAGTCCTGGACAGGGCCAACTATGGCTACACCTTC. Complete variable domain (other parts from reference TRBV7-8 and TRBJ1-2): GAGVSQSPRYKVAKRGQDVALRCDPISGHVSLFWYQQALGQGPEFLTYFQNEAQLDKSGLPSDRFFAERPEGSVSTLKIQRTQQEDSAVYLCASSLVLDRANYGYTFGSGTRLTVV.

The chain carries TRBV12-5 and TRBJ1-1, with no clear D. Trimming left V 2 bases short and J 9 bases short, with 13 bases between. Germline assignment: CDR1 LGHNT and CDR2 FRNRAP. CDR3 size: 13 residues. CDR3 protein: CASGLFPAGKAFF. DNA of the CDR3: TGTGCTAGTGGTTTGTTTCCGGCAGGAAAAGCTTTCTTT.